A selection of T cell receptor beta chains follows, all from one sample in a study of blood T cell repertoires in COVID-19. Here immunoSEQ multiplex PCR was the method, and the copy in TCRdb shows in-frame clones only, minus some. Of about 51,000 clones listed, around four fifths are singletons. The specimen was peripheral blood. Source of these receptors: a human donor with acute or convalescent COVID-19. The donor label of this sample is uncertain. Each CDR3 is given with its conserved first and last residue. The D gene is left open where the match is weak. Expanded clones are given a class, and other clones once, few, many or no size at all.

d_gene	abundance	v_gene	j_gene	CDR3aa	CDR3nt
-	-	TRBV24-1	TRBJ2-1	CATSDLRSGSYNEQFF	TGTGCCACCAGTGATTTGCGGAGCGGTTCCTACAATGAGCAGTTCTTC
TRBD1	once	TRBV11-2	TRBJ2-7	CASSWTGAYEQYF	TGTGCCAGCAGCTGGACAGGGGCCTACGAGCAGTACTTC
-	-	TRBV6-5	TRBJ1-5	CASRRHGQPQHF	TGTGCCAGCAGACGACACGGTCAGCCCCAGCATTTT
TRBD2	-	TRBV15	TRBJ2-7	CATSLAGTYEQYF	TGTGCCACCAGTCTAGCGGGTACGTACGAGCAGTACTTC
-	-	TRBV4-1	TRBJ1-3	CASSQGAELSGNTIYF	TGCGCCAGCAGCCAAGGAGCGGAACTCTCTGGAAACACCATATATTTT
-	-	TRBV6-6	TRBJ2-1	CASSLGMEGTHGEQFF	TGTGCCAGCAGCCTCGGTATGGAGGGGACCCATGGTGAGCAGTTCTTC
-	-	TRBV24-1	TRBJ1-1	CATSGGGAATEAFF	TGTGCCACCAGTGGTGGGGGGGCGGCCACTGAAGCTTTCTTT
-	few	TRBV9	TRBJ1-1	CASSVTSWPTEAFF	TGTGCCAGCAGCGTGACTTCGTGGCCCACTGAAGCTTTCTTT
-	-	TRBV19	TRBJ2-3	CASGAQGSTDTQYF	TGTGCCAGTGGAGCTCAGGGTAGCACAGATACGCAGTATTTT
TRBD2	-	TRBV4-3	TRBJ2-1	CASSQEEGLAGVDEQFF	TGCGCCAGCAGCCAAGAAGAGGGACTAGCGGGAGTAGATGAGCAGTTCTTC
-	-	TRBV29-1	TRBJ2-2	CSVAAVDTNTGELFF	TGCAGCGTTGCCGCTGTAGACACCAACACCGGGGAGCTGTTTTTT
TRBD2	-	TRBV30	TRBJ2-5	CAWNSGGAETQYF	TGTGCCTGGAATTCGGGAGGGGCAGAGACCCAGTACTTC
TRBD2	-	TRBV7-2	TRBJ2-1	CASSLASTSGGANEQFF	TGTGCCAGCAGCTTAGCCTCGACTAGCGGGGGGGCCAATGAGCAGTTCTTC
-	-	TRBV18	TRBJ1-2	CASSPGAPNYGYTF	TGTGCCAGCTCACCAGGGGCGCCAAACTATGGCTACACCTTC
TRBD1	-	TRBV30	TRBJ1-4	CAWQPKQGAGEKLFF	TGTGCCTGGCAACCAAAACAGGGGGCAGGTGAAAAACTGTTTTTT
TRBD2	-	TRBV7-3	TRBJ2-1	CASSPGLDYNEQFF	TGTGCCAGCAGCCCGGGACTAGATTACAATGAGCAGTTCTTC
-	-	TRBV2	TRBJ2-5	CASSGVETQYF	TGTGCCAGCAGCGGGGTAGAGACCCAGTACTTC
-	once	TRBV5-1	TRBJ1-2	CASSDPTENYGYTF	TGCGCCAGCAGCGACCCGACAGAAAACTATGGCTACACCTTC
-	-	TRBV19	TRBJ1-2	CASSIRSERYGYTF	TGTGCCAGTAGTATCCGTTCCGAGCGGTATGGCTACACCTTC
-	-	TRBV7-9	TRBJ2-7	CASSPIGQSLGEQYF	TGTGCCAGCAGCCCAATCGGACAGTCTCTGGGCGAGCAGTACTTC
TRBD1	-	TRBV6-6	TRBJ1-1	CASSYRGGRTEAFF	TGTGCCAGCAGTTACAGAGGGGGCCGGACTGAAGCTTTCTTT
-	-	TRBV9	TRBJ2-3	CASSVGTISTDTQYF	TGTGCCAGCAGCGTAGGGACTATTAGCACAGATACGCAGTATTTT
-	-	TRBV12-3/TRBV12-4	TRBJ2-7	CASGRTVYEQYF	TGTGCCAGCGGGCGGACAGTCTACGAGCAGTACTTC
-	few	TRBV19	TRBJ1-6	CASSTLTPNNSPLHF	TGTGCCAGTAGCACCCTGACACCGAATAATTCACCCCTCCACTTT
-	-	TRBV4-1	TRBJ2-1	CASSQATLFEQFF	TGCGCCAGCAGCCAGGCGACTTTGTTCGAGCAGTTCTTC
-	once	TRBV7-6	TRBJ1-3	CASSAQGGSGNTIYF	TGTGCCAGCAGCGCGCAGGGCGGCTCTGGAAACACCATATATTTT
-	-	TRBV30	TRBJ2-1	CAGAGGGGTNEQFF	TGTGCCGGGGCCGGTGGCGGGGGCACAAATGAGCAGTTCTTC
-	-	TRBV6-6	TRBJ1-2	CASTTARMSGYTF	TGTGCCAGCACGACGGCCAGGATGAGTGGCTACACCTTC